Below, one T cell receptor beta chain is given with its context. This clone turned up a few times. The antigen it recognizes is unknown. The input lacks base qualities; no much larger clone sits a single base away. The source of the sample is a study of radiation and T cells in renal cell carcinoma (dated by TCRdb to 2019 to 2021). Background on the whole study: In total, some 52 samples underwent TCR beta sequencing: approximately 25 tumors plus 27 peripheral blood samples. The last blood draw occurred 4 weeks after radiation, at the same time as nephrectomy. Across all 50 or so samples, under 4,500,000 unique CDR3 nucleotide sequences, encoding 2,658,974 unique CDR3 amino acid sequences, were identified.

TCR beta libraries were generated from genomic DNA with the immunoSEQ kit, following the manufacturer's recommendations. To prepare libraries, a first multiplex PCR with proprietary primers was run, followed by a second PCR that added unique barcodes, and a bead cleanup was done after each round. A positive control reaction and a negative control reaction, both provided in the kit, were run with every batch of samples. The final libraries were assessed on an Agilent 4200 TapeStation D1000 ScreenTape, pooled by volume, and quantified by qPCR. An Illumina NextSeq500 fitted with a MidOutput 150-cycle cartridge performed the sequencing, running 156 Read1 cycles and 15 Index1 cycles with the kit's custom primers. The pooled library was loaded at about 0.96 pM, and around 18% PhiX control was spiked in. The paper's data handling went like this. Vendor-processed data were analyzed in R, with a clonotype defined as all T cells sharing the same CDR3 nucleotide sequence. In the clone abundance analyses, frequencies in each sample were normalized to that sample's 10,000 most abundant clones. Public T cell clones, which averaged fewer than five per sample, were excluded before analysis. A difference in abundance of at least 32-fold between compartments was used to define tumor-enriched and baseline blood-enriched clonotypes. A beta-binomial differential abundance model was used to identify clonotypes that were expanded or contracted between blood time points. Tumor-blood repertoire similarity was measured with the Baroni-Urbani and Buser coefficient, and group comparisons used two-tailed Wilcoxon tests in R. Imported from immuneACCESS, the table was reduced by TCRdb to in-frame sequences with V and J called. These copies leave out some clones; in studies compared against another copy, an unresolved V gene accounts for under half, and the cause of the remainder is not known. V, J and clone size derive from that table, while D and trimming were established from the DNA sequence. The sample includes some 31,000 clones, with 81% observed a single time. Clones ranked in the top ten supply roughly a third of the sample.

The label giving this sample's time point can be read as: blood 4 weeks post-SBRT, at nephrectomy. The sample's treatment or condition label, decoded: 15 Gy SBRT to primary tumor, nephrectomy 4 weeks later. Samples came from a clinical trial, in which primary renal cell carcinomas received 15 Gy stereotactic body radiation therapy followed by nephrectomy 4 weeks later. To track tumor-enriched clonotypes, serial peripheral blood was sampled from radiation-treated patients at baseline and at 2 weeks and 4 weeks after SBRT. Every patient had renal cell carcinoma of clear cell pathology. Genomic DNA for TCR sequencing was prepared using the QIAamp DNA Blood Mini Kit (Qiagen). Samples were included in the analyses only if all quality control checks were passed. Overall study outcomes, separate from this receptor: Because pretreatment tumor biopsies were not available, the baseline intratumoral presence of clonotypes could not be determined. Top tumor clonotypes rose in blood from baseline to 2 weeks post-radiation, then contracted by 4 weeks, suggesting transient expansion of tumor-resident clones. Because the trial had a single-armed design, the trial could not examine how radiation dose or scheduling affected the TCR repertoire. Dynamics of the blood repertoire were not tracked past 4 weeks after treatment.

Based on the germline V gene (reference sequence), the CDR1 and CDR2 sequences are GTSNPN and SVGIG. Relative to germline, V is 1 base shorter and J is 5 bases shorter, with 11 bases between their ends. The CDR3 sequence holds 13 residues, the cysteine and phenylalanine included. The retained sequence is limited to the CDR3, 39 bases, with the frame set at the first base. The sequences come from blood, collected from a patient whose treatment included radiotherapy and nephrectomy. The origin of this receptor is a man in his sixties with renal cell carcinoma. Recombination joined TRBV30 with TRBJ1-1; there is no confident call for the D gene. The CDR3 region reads CAWSALKATEAFF. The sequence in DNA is TGTGCCTGGAGTGCTCTAAAGGCGACTGAAGCTTTCTTT.